This entry concerns a single TCR beta chain. Sequencing was performed with immunoSEQ multiplex PCR; in TCRdb, only in-frame clones are kept and a portion is missing. The sample has about 2.2 million clones; more than 85% are singletons. These data are taken from a study of shared clonotypes between healthy human individuals. Naivety among CD8 cells was defined by CD45RO negativity and positive CCR7 selection, thereby excluding terminally differentiated effector memory CD45RA+ cells. The CDR3 is 12 residues long. In germline, CDR1 is SGHTA, CDR2 FQGNSA. Trimming took 6 bases from V and 4 from J, leaving 8 bases between them.

Sequencing input: naive CD8+ T cells from PBMCs. This sequence originates from a man between 18 and 35 years old in good health. Some clones in this sample may be carry-over from other donors' samples. V is TRBV7-2 and J is TRBJ2-3; D gene unclear. In DNA, the CDR3 is TGTGCCAGCAGGGAGTACCCAGATACGCAGTATTTT. Its protein is CASREYPDTQYF.